This TCR beta chain was sequenced in a study of identical twins. One entry per CDR3 protein, called by TCRdb with MiXCR from the 5' RACE reads. The sample gives about 18,000 distinct CDR3 sequences, 69% of which show up once; 5.9% is in the top ten. The CDR3 extends over 14 amino acids. V lost 4 bases, J lost 6 bases, and 5 bases stayed unmatched. In germline, CDR1 is SGHTA, CDR2 FQGNSA. The rearrangement uses TRBV7-2 and TRBJ2-4, with 8 positions matching TRBD1. This clonotype originated in a young woman in good health. This table probably holds off-target reads from a library built for another chain. Sequencing was carried out using memory (CD45RO+) T cells sorted from blood. DNA for the CDR3: TGTGCCAGCAGCTCGCAGGGGGCGGGAAACATTCAGTACTTC. Translating it yields CASSSQGAGNIQYF.